This T cell receptor beta chain is from a study of blood T cells in healthy people across ages. Healthy Russian Caucasian donors spanned ages about 6 to 95 years. CDR1 is MGHDK, CDR2 SYGVNS, per germline. CDR3 length: 16 residues. V was shortened by 2 bases and J by 4 bases, with 17 bases between the two germline ends. For the second PCR, which ran for about 6 to 11 cycles, a sample-barcoded 5' primer and a J-beta primer mix were used. TCRdb redid the calling of the 5' RACE reads with MiXCR, one entry per CDR3 protein. This table has about 1.8 million distinct CDR3 sequences, approximately 50% appearing once.

This chain uses TRBV25-1 with TRBJ2-5; D might be TRBD1 (5 bases). This TCR came from a woman between 40 and 55 years old in good health. Sequencing used blood. CDR3 residues: CASSEVGRSVGETQYF. The CDR3 nucleotides are TGTGCCAGCAGTGAAGTGGGGCGGAGCGTCGGAGAGACCCAGTACTTC.